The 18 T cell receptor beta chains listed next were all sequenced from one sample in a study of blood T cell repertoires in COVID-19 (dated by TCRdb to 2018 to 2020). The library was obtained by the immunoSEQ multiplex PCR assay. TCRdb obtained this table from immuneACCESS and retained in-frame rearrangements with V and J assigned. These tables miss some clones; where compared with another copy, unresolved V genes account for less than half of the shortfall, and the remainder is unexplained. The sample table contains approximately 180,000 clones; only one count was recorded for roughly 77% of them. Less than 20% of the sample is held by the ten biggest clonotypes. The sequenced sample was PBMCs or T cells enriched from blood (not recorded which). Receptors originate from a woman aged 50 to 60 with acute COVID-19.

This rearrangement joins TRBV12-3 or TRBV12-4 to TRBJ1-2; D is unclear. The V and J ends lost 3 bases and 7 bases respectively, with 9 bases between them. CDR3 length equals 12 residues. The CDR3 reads CASSLSGGGYTF. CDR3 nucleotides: TGTGCCAGCAGTTTGTCAGGTGGTGGCTACACCTTC.

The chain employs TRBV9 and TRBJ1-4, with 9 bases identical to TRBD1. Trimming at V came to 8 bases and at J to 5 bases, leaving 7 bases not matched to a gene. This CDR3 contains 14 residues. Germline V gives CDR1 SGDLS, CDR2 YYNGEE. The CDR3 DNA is TGTGCCAGAAGACGGGACAGGGAAAATGAAAAACTGTTTTTT. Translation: CARRRDRENEKLFF. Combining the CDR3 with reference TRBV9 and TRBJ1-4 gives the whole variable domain DSGVTQTPKHLITATGQRVTLRCSPRSGDLSVYWYQQSLDQGLQFLIQYYNGEERAKGNILERFSAQQFPDLHSELNLSSLELGDSALYFCARRRDRENEKLFFGSGTQLSVL.

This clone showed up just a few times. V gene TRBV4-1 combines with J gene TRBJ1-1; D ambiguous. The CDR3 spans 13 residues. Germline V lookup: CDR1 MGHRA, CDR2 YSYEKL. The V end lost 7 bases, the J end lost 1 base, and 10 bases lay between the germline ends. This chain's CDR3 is CASTARENTEAFF. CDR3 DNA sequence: TGCGCCAGCACCGCCCGGGAGAACACTGAAGCTTTCTTT.

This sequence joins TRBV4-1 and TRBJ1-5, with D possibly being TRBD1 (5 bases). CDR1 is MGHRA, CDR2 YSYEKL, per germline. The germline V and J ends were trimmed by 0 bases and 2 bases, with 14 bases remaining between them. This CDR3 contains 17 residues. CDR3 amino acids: CASSQEGGTGRNQPQHF. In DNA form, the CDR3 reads TGCGCCAGCAGCCAAGAGGGGGGAACGGGACGCAATCAGCCCCAGCATTTT.

CDR3 sequence reads: CATSDSNRFNEKLFF. The CDR3 DNA reads TGTGCCACCAGTGATTCTAACAGATTCAATGAAAAACTGTTTTTT. The chain carries TRBV24-1 and TRBJ1-4; D uncertain. V dropped 2 bases and J dropped 5 bases, with 11 bases sitting between them. The length of the CDR3 is 15 residues. The germline V gene encodes CDR1 KGHDR and CDR2 SFDVKD.

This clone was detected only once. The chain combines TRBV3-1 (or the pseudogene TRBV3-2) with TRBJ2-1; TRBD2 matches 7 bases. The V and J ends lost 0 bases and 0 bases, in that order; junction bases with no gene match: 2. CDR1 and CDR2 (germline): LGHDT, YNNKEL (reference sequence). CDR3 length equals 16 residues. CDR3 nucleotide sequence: TGTGCCAGCAGCCAAGACGGCGGGAGCTCCTACAATGAGCAGTTCTTC. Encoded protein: CASSQDGGSSYNEQFF.

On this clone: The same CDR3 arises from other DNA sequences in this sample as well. This CDR3 is CASSQVRTAMNTEAFF. As DNA, the CDR3 is TGTGCCAGCAGCCAAGTAAGGACAGCTATGAACACTGAAGCTTTCTTT. The chain couples TRBV14 to TRBJ1-1; a weak D match, TRBD1 (6 bases). Germline loops: CDR1 SGHDN, CDR2 FVKESK. The length of the CDR3 is 16 residues. V was pared by 1 base and J by 0 bases, with 12 bases between. The complete variable domain, with remaining parts taken from reference TRBV14 and TRBJ1-1, reads EAGVTQFPSHSVIEKGQTVTLRCDPISGHDNLYWYRRVMGKEIKFLLHFVKESKQDESGMPNNRFLAERTGGTYSTLKVQPAELEDSGVYFCASSQVRTAMNTEAFFGQGTRLTVV.

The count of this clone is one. CDR3 in amino acids: CASSSSDSGSSYEQYV. The CDR3, as DNA: TGTGCCAGCAGTTCCTCGGATAGCGGGAGCTCCTACGAGCAGTACGTC. The chain links TRBV28 to TRBJ2-7, with 9 bases aligning to TRBD2. CDR1 and CDR2 from the germline V gene are MDHEN and SYDVKM. V lost 4 bases and J lost 0; bases outside the gene matches: 7. This CDR3 is built from 16 residues.

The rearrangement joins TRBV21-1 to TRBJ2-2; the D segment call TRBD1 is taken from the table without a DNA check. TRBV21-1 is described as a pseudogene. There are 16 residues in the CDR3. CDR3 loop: CASSKRVRGNTGELFF. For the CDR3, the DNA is TGTGCCAGCAGCAAAAGGGTCAGGGGCAACACCGGGGAGCTGTTTTTT.

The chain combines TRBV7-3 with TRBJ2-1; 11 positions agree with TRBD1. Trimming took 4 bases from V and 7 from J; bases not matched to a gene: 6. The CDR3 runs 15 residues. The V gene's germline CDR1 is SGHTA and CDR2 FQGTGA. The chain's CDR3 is CASSSRTGGLNEQFF. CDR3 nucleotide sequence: TGTGCCAGCAGCTCCAGGACAGGGGGCTTGAATGAGCAGTTCTTC.

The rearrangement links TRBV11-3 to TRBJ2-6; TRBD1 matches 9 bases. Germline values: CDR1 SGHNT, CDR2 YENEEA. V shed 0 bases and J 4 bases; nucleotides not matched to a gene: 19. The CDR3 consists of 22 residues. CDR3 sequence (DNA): TGTGCCAGCAGCTTAGAGATTCGTGCGGACAGGGGTCTACTAAGGGGGGCCAACGTCCTGACTTTC. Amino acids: CASSLEIRADRGLLRGANVLTF.

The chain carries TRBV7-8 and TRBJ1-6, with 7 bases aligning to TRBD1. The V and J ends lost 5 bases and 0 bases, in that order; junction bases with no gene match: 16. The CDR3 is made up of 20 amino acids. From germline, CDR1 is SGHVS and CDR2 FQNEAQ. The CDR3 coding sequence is TGTGCCAGCAGCAAGACAGGGTTGGAATATTCGAGCTCCTATAATTCACCCCTCCACTTT. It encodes CASSKTGLEYSSSYNSPLHF.

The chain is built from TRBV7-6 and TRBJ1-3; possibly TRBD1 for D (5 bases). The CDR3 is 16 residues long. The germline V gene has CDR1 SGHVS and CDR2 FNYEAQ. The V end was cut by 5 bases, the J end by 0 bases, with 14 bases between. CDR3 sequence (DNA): TGTGCCAGCAGCCCGGGCGGGGGAAGCTCTGGAAACACCATATATTTT. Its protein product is CASSPGGGSSGNTIYF.

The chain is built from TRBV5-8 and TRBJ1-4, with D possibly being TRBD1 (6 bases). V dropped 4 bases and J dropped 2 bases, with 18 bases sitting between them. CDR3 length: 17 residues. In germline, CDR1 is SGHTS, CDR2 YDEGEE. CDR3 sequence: CASSPGHLLGTNEKLFF. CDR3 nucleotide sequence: TGTGCCAGCAGCCCGGGACACCTACTCGGTACTAATGAAAAACTGTTTTTT.

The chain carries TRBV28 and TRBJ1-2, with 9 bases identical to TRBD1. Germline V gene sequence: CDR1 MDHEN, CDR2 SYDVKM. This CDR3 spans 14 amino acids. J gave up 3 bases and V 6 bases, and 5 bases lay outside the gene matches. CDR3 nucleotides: TGTGCCAGCAGCTTGGGACAGGGTTACTATGGCTACACCTTC. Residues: CASSLGQGYYGYTF.

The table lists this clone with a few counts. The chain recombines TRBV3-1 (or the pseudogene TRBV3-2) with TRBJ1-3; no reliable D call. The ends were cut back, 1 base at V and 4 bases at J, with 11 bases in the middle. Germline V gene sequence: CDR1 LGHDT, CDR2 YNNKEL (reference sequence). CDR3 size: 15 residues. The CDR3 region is CASSQAPGTGNTIYF. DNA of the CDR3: TGTGCCAGCAGCCAAGCTCCGGGTACCGGAAACACCATATATTTT.

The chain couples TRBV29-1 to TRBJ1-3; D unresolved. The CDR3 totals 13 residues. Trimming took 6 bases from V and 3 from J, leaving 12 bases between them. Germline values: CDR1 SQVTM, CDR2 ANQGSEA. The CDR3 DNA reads TGCAGCGTAGCTGACACACGTGGAAACACCATATATTTT. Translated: CSVADTRGNTIYF.

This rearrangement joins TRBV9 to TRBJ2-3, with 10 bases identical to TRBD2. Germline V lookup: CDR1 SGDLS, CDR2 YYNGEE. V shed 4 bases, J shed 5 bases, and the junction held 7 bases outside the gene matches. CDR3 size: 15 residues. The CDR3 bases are TGTGCCAGCAGCCTTACTAGCGGGGTGGGAGATACGCAGTATTTT. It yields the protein CASSLTSGVGDTQYF.